This T cell receptor beta chain appears in the sequencing data of a study of glioma-infiltrating T cells after dendritic cell vaccination. Indicated time point: after dendritic cell vaccination, including at tumor progression/relapse. Monocyte-derived dendritic cells, cultured less than 8 days with IL-4 and GM-CSF, were pulsed with autologous tumor lysate. The protocol was immunoSEQ multiplex PCR, while the TCRdb copy is restricted to in-frame clones and leaves out a portion. The table includes about 1,100 clones, almost 85% detected once. This clone was seen only a few times. With 6 bases clipped from V and 0 bases from J, the junction kept 17 bases outside the gene matches. This CDR3 is 19 amino acids long. Germline V lookup: CDR1 MRHNA, CDR2 SNTAGT.

The sample was tumor tissue, taken after dendritic cell vaccination. This receptor was identified in a human donor with glioblastoma. The rearrangement joins TRBV6-4 to TRBJ2-7, with 10 bases lining up with TRBD2. CDR3 sequence: CASRYRQRGGGLSSYEQYF. DNA of the CDR3: TGTGCCAGCAGGTATCGCCAGCGGGGGGGCGGGTTGAGCTCCTACGAGCAGTACTTC.